These 30 T cell receptor beta chains originate from one sample sequenced in a study of identical twins. TCRdb re-called the 5' RACE reads with MiXCR, one entry per CDR3 protein. The data show some 710,000 distinct CDR3 sequences, over 5% seen once. Sequencing was performed on naive T cells sorted from blood. These receptors were obtained from a young man in good health.

As DNA, the CDR3 is TGCGCCAGCAGCCCCACCGGAGGGGTGGCCACTGAAGCTTTCTTT. Translated: CASSPTGGVATEAFF. This chain joins TRBV5-1 and TRBJ1-1; maybe TRBD1 (5 bases). Germline V CDR1 and CDR2: SGHRS, YFSETQ. This CDR3 has 15 residues. Deletions cut 4 bases from V and 4 bases from J, with 17 bases between.

As to this clonotype: This may arise from a read error, as a much more abundant clone is one base away. The chain uses TRBV3-1 and TRBJ2-1, with 7 bases identical to TRBD2. CDR1 and CDR2 from the germline V gene are LGHDT and YNNKEL (reference sequence). V shed 4 bases, J shed 12 bases, and the junction held 15 bases outside the gene matches. This CDR3 is built from 15 residues. The CDR3 is CASSLNRGRGVGQFF. In DNA form, the CDR3 reads TGTGCCAGCAGCCTTAATCGCGGGAGAGGGGTTGGGCAGTTCTTC.

This clonotype was seen a handful of times. The J gene is TRBJ2-2, the V gene TRBV7-9; D remains ambiguous. V lost 6 bases, J lost 5 bases, and 7 bases lay in between. Germline V gene lookup returns CDR1 SEHNR and CDR2 FQNEAQ (reference sequence). This CDR3 region has 12 residues. CDR3 DNA sequence: TGTGCCAGCAGGATACAGACCGGGGAGCTGTTTTTT. It encodes CASRIQTGELFF.

This clonotype was detected ten times or more. The J gene is TRBJ1-1, the V gene TRBV4-1; D not certain. V was trimmed by 0 bases and J by 4 bases, leaving 12 bases between them. The CDR3 consists of 15 residues. Germline V gives CDR1 MGHRA, CDR2 YSYEKL. The CDR3 loop reads CASSQDTPDGTEAFF. CDR3 nucleotide sequence: TGCGCCAGCAGCCAAGATACGCCGGACGGCACTGAAGCTTTCTTT.

This clonotype was counted only a few times. The chain couples TRBV4-1 to TRBJ1-1, with D perhaps TRBD1 (6 bases). The CDR3 spans 18 residues. Trimming cost V 1 base and J 1 base, with 19 bases left between them. Germline V gene data show CDR1 as MGHRA and CDR2 as YSYEKL. CDR3 protein: CASSQGGTRALTNTEAFF. The CDR3 DNA is TGCGCCAGCAGCCAAGGTGGGACAAGGGCTTTGACGAACACTGAAGCTTTCTTT.

This clonotype was detected ten times or more. The chain carries TRBV6-2 or TRBV6-3 and TRBJ1-5, with no clear D. V was trimmed by 2 bases and J by 8 bases, leaving 13 bases between them. This CDR3 spans 14 amino acids. CDR1 is MNHEY and CDR2 is SVGEGT in the germline V gene. CDR3 region: CASSYAERREPQHF. Here the CDR3 DNA reads TGTGCCAGCAGTTACGCGGAGCGACGGGAGCCCCAGCATTTT.

This clonotype was observed a few times. The chain has TRBV3-1 and TRBJ2-2; D gene unclear. The V gene's germline CDR1 is LGHDT and CDR2 YNNKEL (reference sequence). Trimming stripped 4 bases from V and 4 bases from J, with 10 bases between. This CDR3 has 14 amino acids. DNA of the CDR3: TGTGCCAGCAGCCCCAGGTCCATCACCGGGGAGCTGTTTTTT. Amino acids: CASSPRSITGELFF.

This clonotype was observed at least ten times. This rearrangement joins TRBV20-1 to TRBJ2-3; no firm D call. CDR3 length: 11 residues. Deletions cut 5 bases from V and 12 bases from J, with 15 bases between. Germline CDR1 reads DFQATT; CDR2 reads SNEGSKA (reference sequence). CDR3 amino acids: CSASSPAGQYF. As DNA, the CDR3 is TGCAGTGCTTCGTCTCCGGCCGGCCAGTATTTT.

The sample holds many counts of this clonotype. The gene calls are TRBV7-9 and TRBJ2-3; a weak D match, TRBD2 (6 bases). Germline assignment: CDR1 SEHNR and CDR2 FQNEAQ (reference sequence). Trimming shortened V by 5 bases and J by 2 bases, and 20 bases separated the two germline ends. This CDR3 has 17 residues. The CDR3 DNA sequence: TGTGCCAGCAGCCCAAAATTAGGCGGGAAAGACACAGATACGCAGTATTTT. It yields the protein CASSPKLGGKDTDTQYF.

This rearrangement joins TRBV15 to TRBJ2-5; the match to TRBD2 covers 7 bases. The CDR3 totals 13 residues. V shed 6 bases, J shed 2 bases, and the junction held 3 bases outside the gene matches. Germline V CDR1 and CDR2: LNHNV, YYDKDF (reference sequence). CDR3 loop: CATRGGVQETQYF. The CDR3 DNA is TGTGCCACCAGGGGGGGGGTACAAGAGACCCAGTACTTC. Full variable domain (remainder filled in from reference TRBV15 and TRBJ2-5): DAMVIQNPRYQVTQFGKPVTLSCSQTLNHNVMYWYQQKSSQAPKLLFHYYDKDFNNEADTPDNFQSRRPNTSFCFLDIRSPGLGDTAMYLCATRGGVQETQYFGPGTRLLVL.

There are a few counts of this clonotype. The rearrangement joins TRBV11-3 to TRBJ2-1; 12 positions match TRBD2. The germline CDR1 and CDR2 sequences are SGHNT and YENEEA. This CDR3 is 15 amino acids long. The V segment lost 4 bases and the J segment 9 bases; nucleotides outside the gene matches: 7. The CDR3 loop reads CASSSRLAGALEQFF. CDR3 in DNA: TGTGCCAGCAGCTCAAGACTAGCGGGAGCCCTTGAGCAGTTCTTC. Together with reference TRBV11-3 and TRBJ2-1, the CDR3 gives the full variable domain: EAGVVQSPRYKIIEKKQPVAFWCNPISGHNTLYWYLQNLGQGPELLIRYENEEAVDDSQLPKDRFSAERLKGVDSTLKIQPAELGDSAVYLCASSSRLAGALEQFFGPGTRLTVL.

This clonotype has ten or more counts. Germline is not matched at one junction end, which may reflect a read error. V usage is TRBV6-5 and J usage is TRBJ1-1; 7 nucleotides align to TRBD1. CDR3 length: 15 amino acids. The germline gives CDR1 MNHEY, CDR2 SVGAGI. The CDR3 protein is CASSYSGTANSEAFF. CDR3 in DNA: TGTGCCAGCAGTTACTCCGGGACAGCGAACAGTGAAGCTTTCTTT.

The chain joins TRBV20-1 to TRBJ2-6, with 9 bases aligning to TRBD1. CDR1 DFQATT and CDR2 SNEGSKA come from the germline V gene (reference sequence). Trimming removed 1 base from V and 4 bases from J; junction bases left unmatched: 11. This CDR3 region has 18 residues. The CDR3 region is CSARARDRANTGANVLTF. The DNA for the CDR3 is TGCAGTGCTAGAGCCCGGGACAGGGCAAACACCGGGGCCAACGTCCTGACTTTC.

In its sample, this clonotype was seen many times. The chain combines TRBV11-1 with TRBJ1-1; D is unresolved. Germline CDR1 SGHAT, CDR2 FQDESV (reference sequence). V gave up 1 base and J gave up 8 bases, with 11 bases separating them. The CDR3 totals 13 residues. The chain's CDR3 is CASSLGGGPEAFF. Here the CDR3 DNA reads TGTGCCAGCAGCTTAGGCGGTGGCCCCGAAGCTTTCTTT.

This chain links TRBV20-1 with TRBJ1-1; D call uncertain. The CDR3 contains 13 residues. Germline V gene lookup returns CDR1 DFQATT and CDR2 SNEGSKA (reference sequence). Between the trimmed V and J ends, which lost 0 bases and 1 base, there was a span of 6 bases. CDR3 amino acids: CSARDLANTEAFF. The CDR3 coding sequence is TGCAGTGCTAGAGACTTGGCGAACACTGAAGCTTTCTTT.

This chain links TRBV2 with TRBJ2-5, with TRBD2 identical over 11 bases. The trim removed 6 bases at V and 1 base at J, leaving 4 bases unmatched. The CDR3 runs to 15 residues. Germline lookup yields CDR1 SNHLY and CDR2 FYNNEI. CDR3 DNA: TGTGCCAGCAGCCTTAGCGGGAGGGCCCAAGAGACCCAGTACTTC. It encodes CASSLSGRAQETQYF.

This clonotype appeared a few times. The J gene is TRBJ2-5, the V gene TRBV6-5; unclear D gene. The CDR3 has 13 residues. Germline loops: CDR1 MNHEY, CDR2 SVGAGI. V lost 2 bases, J lost 2 bases, and 6 bases lay in between. CDR3 nucleotide sequence: TGTGCCAGCAGTTACGCCATACAAGAGACCCAGTACTTC. Its translation is CASSYAIQETQYF.

This clonotype was seen a few times. The chain links TRBV5-1 to TRBJ1-3; D is uncertain. CDR1 and CDR2 (germline): SGHRS, YFSETQ. The CDR3 consists of 13 residues. The ends were cut back, 3 bases at V and 4 bases at J, with 8 bases in the middle. CDR3 sequence reads: CASSSLEGNTIYF. The CDR3 bases are TGCGCCAGCAGCTCCCTGGAGGGAAACACCATATATTTT.

The chain couples TRBV12-5 to TRBJ2-1, with TRBD2 identical over 9 bases. Germline V gene lookup returns CDR1 LGHNT and CDR2 FRNRAP. The CDR3 consists of 19 residues. Trimming cost V 0 bases and J 7 bases; bases outside gene matches: 16. CDR3 sequence (DNA): TGTGCTAGTGGTTTGGTACTTTCTTCGCGGGAGGGCCCTTTAAATGAGCAGTTCTTC. Protein: CASGLVLSSREGPLNEQFF. The full variable domain, in which reference TRBV12-5 and TRBJ2-1 provide the parts outside the CDR3, is DARVTQTPRHKVTEMGQEVTMRCQPILGHNTVFWYRQTMMQGLELLAYFRNRAPLDDSGMPKDRFSAEMPDATLATLKIQPSEPRDSAVYFCASGLVLSSREGPLNEQFFGPGTRLTVL.

This clonotype has a count of ten or more. The V gene is TRBV24-1, the J gene TRBJ2-1; D is undetermined. Trimming removed 7 bases at V and 0 bases at J, with 12 bases between. The CDR3 spans 15 residues. Germline CDR1 and CDR2: KGHDR and SFDVKD. The DNA of the CDR3 is TGTGCCACCAGGGGCGGAAGAAGCTCCTACAATGAGCAGTTCTTC. This gives the protein CATRGGRSSYNEQFF.

This clonotype was counted ten times or more. J is TRBJ2-7 and V is TRBV20-1; D gene uncertain. This CDR3 contains 13 residues. V lost 2 bases to trimming and J lost 0 bases, with 8 bases between them. CDR1 and CDR2 from the germline V gene are DFQATT and SNEGSKA (reference sequence). The CDR3 bases are TGCAGTGCTAGATCAGGAGACTCCTACGAGCAGTACGTC. Amino acid sequence: CSARSGDSYEQYV.

This chain joins TRBV7-9 and TRBJ1-1, with D possibly TRBD1 on 5 matching bases. The CDR3 sequence is 12 residues long. Trimming cost V 2 bases and J 11 bases, with 12 bases left between them. Germline CDR1 and CDR2: SEHNR and FQNEAQ (reference sequence). CDR3 in amino acids: CASSLIGAAAFF. In DNA form, the CDR3 reads TGTGCCAGCAGCTTAATTGGGGCTGCCGCTTTCTTT.

CDR3 nucleotides: TGTGCCAGCAGTTTAACGGCAAGCCGAATGAACCAAGAGACCCAGTACTTC. Amino acid sequence: CASSLTASRMNQETQYF. This chain uses TRBV28 with TRBJ2-5; D unresolved. CDR1 and CDR2 (germline): MDHEN, SYDVKM. V lost 2 bases and J lost 0, with 16 bases in between. CDR3 length: 17 amino acids.

This clonotype was detected ten times or more. J is TRBJ2-1 and V is TRBV29-1, with D hard to call. V lost 6 bases to trimming and J lost 9 bases, with 12 bases between them. The germline CDR1 and CDR2 sequences are SQVTM and ANQGSEA. The CDR3 has 11 amino acids. The CDR3 loop is CSVPSSFEQFF. The DNA for the CDR3 is TGCAGCGTCCCTAGTAGTTTTGAGCAGTTCTTC.

This chain joins TRBV5-1 and TRBJ2-5; TRBD1 aligns across 7 bases. The CDR3 contains 14 residues. Looked up from germline, CDR1 is SGHRS and CDR2 is YFSETQ. Unmatched junction bases numbered 3, after V lost 1 base and J lost 3 bases. CDR3 sequence: CASSLFGTEETQYF. CDR3 nucleotide sequence: TGCGCCAGCAGCTTGTTTGGGACAGAAGAGACCCAGTACTTC. The variable domain in full, completed from reference TRBV5-1 and TRBJ2-5, reads KAGVTQTPRYLIKTRGQQVTLSCSPISGHRSVSWYQQTPGQGLQFLFEYFSETQRNKGNFPGRFSGRQFSNSRSEMNVSTLELGDSALYLCASSLFGTEETQYFGPGTRLLVL.

This clonotype was seen at least ten times. V usage is TRBV10-3 and J usage is TRBJ2-3, with D uncertain. This CDR3 is built from 12 residues. Looked up from germline, CDR1 is ENHRY and CDR2 is SYGVKD. V was clipped by 2 bases and J by 3 bases, with 3 bases between them. CDR3 sequence: CAISEGTDTQYF. The DNA of the CDR3 is TGTGCCATCAGTGAGGGAACAGATACGCAGTATTTT.

The chain uses TRBV7-9 and TRBJ2-1; D not certain. Per the germline V gene, CDR1 is SEHNR and CDR2 is FQNEAQ (reference sequence). With 5 bases removed from V and 0 bases from J, the gap between germline ends came to 14 bases. The CDR3 is made up of 16 amino acids. The CDR3 loop reads CASSPRLASSYNEQFF. The CDR3 bases are TGTGCCAGCAGCCCCCGGTTGGCTTCCTCCTACAATGAGCAGTTCTTC.

V is TRBV12-3 or TRBV12-4 and J is TRBJ2-1, with TRBD2 as a possible D gene (5 bases). The V end was cut by 4 bases, the J end by 1 base, with 8 bases between. CDR3 length: 14 amino acids. For the CDR3, the DNA is TGTGCCAGCAGTTCCCAGCGGTCCTACAATGAGCAGTTCTTC. Translating it yields CASSSQRSYNEQFF.

This clonotype was found a few times. The rearrangement uses TRBV30 and TRBJ2-1; 7 bases are a match to TRBD1. Germline lookup yields CDR1 GTSNPN and CDR2 SVGIG (reference sequence). The ends lost 3 bases at V and 7 bases at J; junction bases unmatched: 0. This CDR3 contains 11 residues. CDR3 protein: CAWRQGNEQFF. DNA of the CDR3: TGTGCCTGGAGACAGGGGAATGAGCAGTTCTTC.

This clonotype was seen a handful of times. The chain recombines TRBV6-1 with TRBJ2-2, with 10 bases that match TRBD1. Germline V gives CDR1 MNHNS, CDR2 SASEGT. Unmatched junction bases numbered 5, after V lost 7 bases and J lost 0 bases. The CDR3 length is 16 residues. The CDR3 DNA is TGTGCCAGCAAAAAGACAGGGGGCCCGAACACCGGGGAGCTGTTTTTT. Amino acid sequence: CASKKTGGPNTGELFF.